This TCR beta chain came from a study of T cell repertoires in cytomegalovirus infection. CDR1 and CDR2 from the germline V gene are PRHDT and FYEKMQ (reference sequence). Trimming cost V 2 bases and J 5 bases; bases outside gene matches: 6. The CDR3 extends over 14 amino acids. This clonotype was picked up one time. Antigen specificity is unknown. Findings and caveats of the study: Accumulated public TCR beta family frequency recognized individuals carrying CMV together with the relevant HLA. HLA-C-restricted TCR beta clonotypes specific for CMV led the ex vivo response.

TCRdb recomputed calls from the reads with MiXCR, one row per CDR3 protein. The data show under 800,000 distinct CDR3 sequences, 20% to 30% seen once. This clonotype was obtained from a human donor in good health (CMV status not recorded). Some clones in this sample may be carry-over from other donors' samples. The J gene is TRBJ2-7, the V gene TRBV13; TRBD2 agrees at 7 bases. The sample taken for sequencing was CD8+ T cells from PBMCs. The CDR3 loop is CASSLRGVVHEQYF. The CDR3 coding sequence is TGTGCCAGCAGCTTACGGGGGGTAGTCCACGAGCAGTACTTC.